The 5 T cell receptor beta chains presented below share a single source sample, sequenced in a study of response to subunit inactivated influenza vaccine (dated by TCRdb to 2016 to 2019). The library was built by means of RT-PCR. Sequenced on an Illumina HiSeq 2500. Using fastp trimming at Q25 and MiXCR clonotype assembly, TCRdb reanalyzed the public sequencing data and kept in-frame beta chains. All rows with the same CDR3 protein become a single entry with the most common DNA and genes. A total of 500,000 to 650,000 distinct CDR3 sequences appear in this sample, about 7.6% of them only once. The ten top clones hold approximately 13% of the sample. This material consisted of PBMCs from blood, taken less than 30 months after vaccination. Source of these receptors: a man between 50 and 69 years old who received an inactivated influenza vaccine. Donor details come from another sample of the same person, matched by shared clones.

V is TRBV5-6 and J is TRBJ2-2; D may be TRBD2 (5 bases). Per the germline V gene, CDR1 is SGHDT and CDR2 is YYEEEE. The CDR3 totals 16 residues. V lost 0 bases and J lost 4, with 13 bases in between. The CDR3 reads CASSLGPGRSTGELFF. CDR3 DNA sequence: TGTGCCAGCAGCTTGGGGCCGGGGAGATCCACCGGGGAGCTGTTTTTT.

The genes are TRBV7-2 and TRBJ2-6; TRBD2 aligns across 7 bases. The germline gives CDR1 SGHTA, CDR2 FQGNSA. The J segment lost 1 base and the V segment lost 7 bases, leaving 7 bases of the junction unmatched. CDR3 length: 16 residues. The CDR3 region is CASTHPGGSGANVLTF. The DNA for the CDR3 is TGTGCCAGCACCCACCCCGGGGGGTCTGGGGCCAACGTCCTGACTTTC. The whole variable domain, remainder taken from reference TRBV7-2 and TRBJ2-6, is GAGVSQSPSNKVTEKGKDVELRCDPISGHTALYWYRQSLGQGLEFLIYFQGNSAPDKSGLPSDRFSAERTGGSVSTLTIQRTQQEDSAVYLCASTHPGGSGANVLTFGAGSRLTVL.

This chain links TRBV20-1 with TRBJ1-6; D might be TRBD1 (6 bases). The CDR3 spans 15 residues. Trimming removed 3 bases at V and 7 bases at J, with 16 bases between. Germline CDR1 DFQATT, CDR2 SNEGSKA (reference sequence). The CDR3 spells CSARDSKEINSPLHF. CDR3 nucleotides: TGCAGTGCTAGGGACAGCAAAGAGATAAATTCACCCCTCCACTTT.

This clonotype has more than one count but fewer than ten. V is TRBV10-3 and J is TRBJ2-1; D remains unclear. The germline gives CDR1 ENHRY, CDR2 SYGVKD. V lost 3 bases and J 0 bases, leaving 6 bases between the germline ends. CDR3 size: 14 residues. The CDR3 nucleotides are TGTGCCATCAGTGAAAAGAGCTCCTACAATGAGCAGTTCTTC. It encodes CAISEKSSYNEQFF.

This clonotype has only a few counts. The chain has TRBV15 and TRBJ2-5; 14 positions match TRBD2. V gave up 5 bases and J gave up 4 bases; unmatched junction bases: 12. The CDR3 is 18 residues long. The germline gives CDR1 LNHNV, CDR2 YYDKDF (reference sequence). The chain's CDR3 is CATSPRLAGGRSIETQYF. CDR3 nucleotide sequence: TGTGCCACCAGCCCACGACTAGCGGGGGGGCGGTCGATAGAGACCCAGTACTTC.